This record covers a single T cell receptor beta chain. Trimming shortened V by 5 bases and J by 5 bases, and 19 bases separated the two germline ends. This CDR3 comprises 16 residues. Per germline, CDR1 LNHDA and CDR2 SQIVND (reference sequence). This sample was taken from a study of blood T cell repertoires in COVID-19. Measured with immunoSEQ multiplex PCR; TCRdb has only the in-frame clones, and not every one. The sample lists fewer than 200,000 clones, 84% occurring once. The chain couples TRBV19 to TRBJ1-5, with D hard to call. The TCR originated in a human donor in a cohort sampled during active COVID-19. Sample: peripheral blood. CDR3 residues: CASSFAGRNGDQPQHF. For the CDR3, the DNA is TGTGCCAGTAGTTTTGCCGGCAGGAACGGGGATCAGCCCCAGCATTTT.